The clone carrying this TCR beta chain has a count of ten or more. Its antigen remains unknown. The data were taken from a study of CD8 T cells in ankylosing spondylitis. CDR3 length equals 19 residues. In germline, CDR1 is SQVTM, CDR2 ANQGSEA. V lost 4 bases and J lost 1; bases outside the gene matches: 21. Using quantitative 5'-RACE with molecular barcodes, the authors made TCR beta libraries. From the 5' RACE reads, TCRdb called clonotypes with MiXCR, one entry per CDR3 protein. The table has 450,000 to 550,000 distinct CDR3 sequences, about 5.2% seen once. Overall study results and limits: Characteristic of ankylosing spondylitis blood, it appeared, was a TCR beta motif comprising about eight highly homologous variants. Clones linked with disease were CD8+ and fairly uncommon in the peripheral blood. Existing reports had already noted some motif variants in reactive arthritis synovial fluid and blood.

Sequencing used blood, either unsorted or a sorted T cell fraction (not recorded which). This clonotype was obtained from a male donor with ankylosing spondylitis. V gene TRBV29-1 combines with J gene TRBJ1-1, with 7 positions matching TRBD1. CDR3 amino acids: CSVVGLGIWGTGENTEAFF. CDR3 coding DNA: TGCAGCGTTGTTGGATTGGGGATCTGGGGAACAGGGGAGAACACTGAAGCTTTCTTT.